The entry that follows covers one T cell receptor beta chain sequence. At the DNA level, this CDR3 is encoded by other sequences in the same sample as well. In the original processing: The authors estimated nucleated cell counts from reference gene primer amplification. Sequencing was performed with immunoSEQ multiplex PCR; in TCRdb, only in-frame clones are kept and a portion is missing. Clone size and V and J calls were adopted from that table, with D and trimming inferred from the DNA. The data hold 150,000 to 200,000 clones, with around four fifths observed a single time. The source of the sample is a study of blood T cell repertoires in COVID-19. Study-level background: T cells, B-cell-depleted T cells, or PBMCs provided the cDNA or gDNA that served as material.

Participants came from about two dozen US areas, aged about 18 to 100 years. V was trimmed by 1 base and J by 8 bases, leaving 9 bases between them. The CDR3 is 14 amino acids. Germline V lookup: CDR1 KGHSH, CDR2 LQKENI. This receptor was taken from a woman between 50 and 59 years old who had recovered from COVID-19. The chain is built from TRBV18 and TRBJ1-6; D not certain. Sequencing used PBMCs or T cells enriched from blood (not recorded which). The CDR3 DNA reads as TGTGCCAGCTCACCACTTGATCGCGATTCACCCCTCCACTTT. It translates to CASSPLDRDSPLHF.